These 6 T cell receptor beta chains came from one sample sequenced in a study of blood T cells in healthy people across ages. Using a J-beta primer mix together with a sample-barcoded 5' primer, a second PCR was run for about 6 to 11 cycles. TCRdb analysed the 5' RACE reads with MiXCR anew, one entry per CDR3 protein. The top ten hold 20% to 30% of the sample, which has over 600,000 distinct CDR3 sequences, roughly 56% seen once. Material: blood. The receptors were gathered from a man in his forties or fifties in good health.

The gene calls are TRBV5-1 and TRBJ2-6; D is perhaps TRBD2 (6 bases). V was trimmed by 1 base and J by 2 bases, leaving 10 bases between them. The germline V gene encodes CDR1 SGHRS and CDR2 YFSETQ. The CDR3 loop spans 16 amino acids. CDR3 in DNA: TGCGCCAGCAGCTTGTTTGGCGGGGCTGGGGCCAACGTCCTGACTTTC. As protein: CASSLFGGAGANVLTF.

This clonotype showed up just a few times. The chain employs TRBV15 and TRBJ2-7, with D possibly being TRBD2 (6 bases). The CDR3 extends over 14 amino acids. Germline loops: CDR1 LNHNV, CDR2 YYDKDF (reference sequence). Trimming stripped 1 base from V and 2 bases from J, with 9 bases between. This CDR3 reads CATSRVAATYEQYF. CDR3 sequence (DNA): TGTGCCACCAGCAGAGTAGCGGCGACCTACGAGCAGTACTTC.

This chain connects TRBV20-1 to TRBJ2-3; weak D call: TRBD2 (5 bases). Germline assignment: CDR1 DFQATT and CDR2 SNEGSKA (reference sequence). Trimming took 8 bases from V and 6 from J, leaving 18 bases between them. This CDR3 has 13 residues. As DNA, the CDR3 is TGCAGTATTAACCTGGACTCCGGGGATACGCAGTATTTT. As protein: CSINLDSGDTQYF.

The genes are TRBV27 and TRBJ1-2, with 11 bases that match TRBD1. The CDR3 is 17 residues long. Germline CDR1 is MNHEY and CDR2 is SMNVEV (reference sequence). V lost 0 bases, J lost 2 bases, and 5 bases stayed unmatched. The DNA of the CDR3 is TGTGCCAGCAGTTTATCGTGGGGGGACAGGGGGAACTATGGCTACACCTTC. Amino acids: CASSLSWGDRGNYGYTF.

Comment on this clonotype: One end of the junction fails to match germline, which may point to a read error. This chain's CDR3 is CAGRGRVTYEQYF. The CDR3 DNA reads TGTGCCGGCAGGGGGCGCGTCACCTACGAGCAGTACTTC. The rearrangement links TRBV28 to TRBJ2-7; 8 nucleotides agree with TRBD1. CDR1 and CDR2 (germline): MDHEN, SYDVKM. The CDR3 has 13 amino acids.

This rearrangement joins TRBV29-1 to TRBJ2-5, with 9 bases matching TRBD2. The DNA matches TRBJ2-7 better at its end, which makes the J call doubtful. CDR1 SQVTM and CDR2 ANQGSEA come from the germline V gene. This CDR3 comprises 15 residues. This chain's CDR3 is CSVEGLAGAGREQYF. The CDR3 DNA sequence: TGCAGCGTTGAAGGTTTAGCGGGAGCGGGTCGCGAGCAGTACTTC.